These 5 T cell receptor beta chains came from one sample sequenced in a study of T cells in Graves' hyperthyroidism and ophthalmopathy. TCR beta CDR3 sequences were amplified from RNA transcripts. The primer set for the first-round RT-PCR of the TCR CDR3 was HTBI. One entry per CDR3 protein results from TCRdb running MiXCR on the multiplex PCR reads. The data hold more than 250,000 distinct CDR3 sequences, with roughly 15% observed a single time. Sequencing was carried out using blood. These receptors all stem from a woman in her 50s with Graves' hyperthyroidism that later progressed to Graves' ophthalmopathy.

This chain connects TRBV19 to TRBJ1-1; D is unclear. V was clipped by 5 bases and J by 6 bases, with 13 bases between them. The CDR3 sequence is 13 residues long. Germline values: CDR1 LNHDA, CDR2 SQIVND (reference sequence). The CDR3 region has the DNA TGTGCCAGTAGTCGTACAACGTATCCTGAAGCTTTCTTT. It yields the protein CASSRTTYPEAFF. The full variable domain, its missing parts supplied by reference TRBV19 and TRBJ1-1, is DGGITQSPKYLFRKEGQNVTLSCEQNLNHDAMYWYRQDPGQGLRLIYYSQIVNDFQKGDIAEGYSVSREKKESFPLTVTSAQKNPTAFYLCASSRTTYPEAFFGQGTRLTVV.

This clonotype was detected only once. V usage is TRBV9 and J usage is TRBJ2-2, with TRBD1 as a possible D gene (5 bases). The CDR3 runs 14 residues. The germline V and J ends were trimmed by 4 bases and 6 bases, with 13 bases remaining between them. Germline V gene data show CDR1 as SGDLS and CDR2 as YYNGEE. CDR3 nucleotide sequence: TGTGCCAGCAGCCCCCGACAGACTGCCGGGGAGCTGTTTTTT. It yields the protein CASSPRQTAGELFF.

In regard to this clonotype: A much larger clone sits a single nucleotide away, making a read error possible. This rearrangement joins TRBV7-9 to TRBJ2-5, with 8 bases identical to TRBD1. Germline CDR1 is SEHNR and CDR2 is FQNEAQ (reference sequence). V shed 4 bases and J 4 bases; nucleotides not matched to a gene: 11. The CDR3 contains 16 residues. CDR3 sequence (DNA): TGTGCCAGCAGCTCCGGGACAGGCAGCGCTGGAGAGACCCAGTACTTC. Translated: CASSSGTGSAGETQYF.

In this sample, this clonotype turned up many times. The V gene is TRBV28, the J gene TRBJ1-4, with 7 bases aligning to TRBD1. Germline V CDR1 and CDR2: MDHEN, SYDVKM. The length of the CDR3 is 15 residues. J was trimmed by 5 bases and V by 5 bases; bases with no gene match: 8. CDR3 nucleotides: TGTGCCAGCAGTCTCCAGGGGGGGACAAATGAAAAACTGTTTTTT. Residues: CASSLQGGTNEKLFF.

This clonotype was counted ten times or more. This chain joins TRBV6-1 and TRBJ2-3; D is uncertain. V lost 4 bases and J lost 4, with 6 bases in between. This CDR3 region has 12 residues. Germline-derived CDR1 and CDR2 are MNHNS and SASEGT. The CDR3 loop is CASSAFSDTQYF. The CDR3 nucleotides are TGTGCCAGCAGTGCTTTTTCAGATACGCAGTATTTT.